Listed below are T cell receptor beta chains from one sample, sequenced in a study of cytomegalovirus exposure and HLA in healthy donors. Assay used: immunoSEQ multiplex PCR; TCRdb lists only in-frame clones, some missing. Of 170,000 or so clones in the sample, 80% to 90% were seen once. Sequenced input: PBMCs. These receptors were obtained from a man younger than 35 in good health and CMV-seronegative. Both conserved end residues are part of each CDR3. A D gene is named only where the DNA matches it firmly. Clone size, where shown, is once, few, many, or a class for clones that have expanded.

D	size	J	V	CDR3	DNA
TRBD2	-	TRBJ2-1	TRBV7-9	CASSLLSSGVGEQFF	TGTGCCAGCAGCTTACTCTCTAGCGGGGTAGGTGAGCAGTTCTTC
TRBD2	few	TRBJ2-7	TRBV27	CASSPGGGYEQYF	TGTGCCAGCAGTCCCGGGGGGGGCTACGAGCAGTACTTC
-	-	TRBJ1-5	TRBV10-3	CAISESGGPNQPQHF	TGTGCCATCAGTGAGTCGGGCGGGCCCAATCAGCCCCAGCATTTT
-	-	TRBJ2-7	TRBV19	CASSTRGSEQYF	TGTGCCAGTAGCACGAGAGGGAGCGAGCAGTACTTC
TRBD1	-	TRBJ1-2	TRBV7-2	CASSFGQGVGGYTF	TGTGCCAGCAGCTTTGGGCAGGGGGTCGGAGGCTACACCTTC
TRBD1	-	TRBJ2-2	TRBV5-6	CASSFTQGARAGELFF	TGTGCCAGCAGCTTTACGCAGGGGGCGAGGGCCGGGGAGCTGTTTTTT
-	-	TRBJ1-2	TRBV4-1	CASSQDRTLSGYTF	TGCGCCAGCAGCCAAGACCGGACTCTCTCTGGCTACACCTTC
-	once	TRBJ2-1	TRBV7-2	CASSPGTLGPFF	TGTGCCAGCAGCCCCGGGACACTCGGACCGTTCTTC
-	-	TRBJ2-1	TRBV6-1	CASSEERSSYNEQFF	TGTGCCAGCAGTGAAGAAAGGAGCTCCTACAATGAGCAGTTCTTC
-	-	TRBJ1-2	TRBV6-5	CASRPRTATYGYTF	TGTGCCAGCAGGCCTCGGACAGCGACCTATGGCTACACCTTC
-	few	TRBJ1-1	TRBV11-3	CASSKTRRTEAFF	TGTGCCAGCAGCAAGACTCGAAGGACTGAAGCTTTCTTT
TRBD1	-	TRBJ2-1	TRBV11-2	CASTPTTGPNEQFF	TGTGCCAGCACCCCCACGACAGGGCCAAATGAGCAGTTCTTC
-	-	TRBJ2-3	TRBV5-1	CASSLGGLRGYYTDTQYF	TGCGCCAGCAGCTTGGGGGGCCTTAGGGGATACTACACAGATACGCAGTATTTT
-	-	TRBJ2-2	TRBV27	CASSLRGTGELFF	TGTGCCAGCAGTCTCAGGGGTACCGGGGAGCTGTTTTTT
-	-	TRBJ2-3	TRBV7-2	CASSLGGPFYRPENTQYF	TGTGCCAGCAGCTTAGGGGGGCCATTCTACCGGCCAGAAAATACGCAGTATTTT
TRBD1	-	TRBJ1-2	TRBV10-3	CAISESRTGNYGYTF	TGTGCCATCAGTGAGTCGAGGACAGGGAACTATGGCTACACCTTC
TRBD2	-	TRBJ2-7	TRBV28	CASTSGGASEQYF	TGTGCCAGCACTAGCGGGGGGGCCTCCGAGCAGTACTTC
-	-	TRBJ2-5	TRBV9	CASGGLPQETQYF	TGTGCCAGCGGCGGGCTCCCTCAAGAGACCCAGTACTTC
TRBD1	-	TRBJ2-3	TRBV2	CASSQWTGISTDTQYF	TGTGCCAGCAGCCAGTGGACAGGGATTAGCACAGATACGCAGTATTTT
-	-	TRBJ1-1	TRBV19	CASARVGAEAFF	TGTGCCAGTGCCAGGGTGGGCGCCGAAGCTTTCTTT
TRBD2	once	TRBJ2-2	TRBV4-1	CASSQGFGSGMTGELFF	TGCGCCAGCAGCCAAGGGTTTGGGAGCGGGATGACCGGGGAGCTGTTTTTT
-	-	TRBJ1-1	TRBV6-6	CASSYGQAMNTEAFF	TGTGCCAGCAGTTACGGGCAGGCTATGAACACTGAAGCTTTCTTT